Listed below are T cell receptor beta chains from one sample, sequenced in a study of T-cell memory formation after mild COVID-19. A single record per CDR3 protein comes from TCRdb applying MiXCR to the 5' RACE reads. The sample includes roughly 140,000 distinct CDR3 sequences, 13% to 15% of them seen just once. Sequencing was carried out using PBMCs or a T cell subset sorted from them (not recorded which). The receptors stem from an adult woman who had mild COVID-19 (a few samples of this study predate the infection). Cell type and time point are not known. Both conserved end residues are part of each CDR3. Each record gives: D gene, J gene, CDR3 length, clone size, V gene, CDR3 protein, CDR3 DNA. A D gene is named only where the DNA matches it firmly. Clone size is not always given. Where it is, it says once, few, many or a class for expanded clones.

d_gene: -
j_gene: TRBJ1-6
len: 17
abundance: many
v_gene: TRBV7-6
CDR3aa: CASSLVEGVLENSPLHF
CDR3nt: TGTGCCAGCAGCTTAGTGGAGGGAGTGCTTGAGAATTCACCCCTCCACTTT

d_gene: TRBD2
j_gene: TRBJ2-7
len: 15
abundance: -
v_gene: TRBV10-3
CDR3aa: CAIRALAGGPYEQYF
CDR3nt: TGTGCCATCAGAGCGCTAGCGGGGGGGCCTTACGAGCAGTACTTC

d_gene: -
j_gene: TRBJ2-7
len: 16
abundance: -
v_gene: TRBV6-5
CDR3aa: CASSPFGSGASYEQYF
CDR3nt: TGTGCCAGCAGTCCCTTTGGTAGCGGAGCCTCCTACGAGCAGTACTTC

d_gene: -
j_gene: TRBJ2-3
len: 14
abundance: -
v_gene: TRBV3-1
CDR3aa: CASSPRGSSDTQYF
CDR3nt: TGTGCCAGCAGCCCTCGGGGTAGTTCTGATACGCAGTATTTT

d_gene: TRBD2
j_gene: TRBJ2-2
len: 16
abundance: few
v_gene: TRBV2
CDR3aa: CAHKRGGELNTGELFF
CDR3nt: TGTGCCCACAAGCGGGGAGGGGAACTTAACACCGGGGAGCTGTTTTTT

d_gene: -
j_gene: TRBJ2-7
len: 14
abundance: few
v_gene: TRBV6-6
CDR3aa: CASSQQRNSYEQYF
CDR3nt: TGTGCCAGCAGCCAACAGCGGAACTCCTACGAGCAGTACTTC

d_gene: TRBD1
j_gene: TRBJ1-1
len: 13
abundance: -
v_gene: TRBV20-1
CDR3aa: CSASGQVNTEAFF
CDR3nt: TGCAGTGCTAGTGGACAGGTGAACACTGAAGCTTTCTTT

d_gene: TRBD2
j_gene: TRBJ2-1
len: 20
abundance: few
v_gene: TRBV24-1
CDR3aa: CATSPSSGLAGVSGRSEQFF
CDR3nt: TGTGCCACCAGTCCGAGCTCTGGACTAGCGGGAGTATCCGGACGGAGTGAGCAGTTCTTC

d_gene: -
j_gene: TRBJ1-3
len: 14
abundance: many
v_gene: TRBV9
CDR3aa: CASSHQGRGNTIYF
CDR3nt: TGTGCCAGCAGTCATCAGGGACGAGGAAACACCATATATTTT

d_gene: -
j_gene: TRBJ2-7
len: 14
abundance: many
v_gene: TRBV20-1
CDR3aa: CSARSVGSPYEQYF
CDR3nt: TGCAGTGCTAGATCTGTGGGTAGTCCCTACGAGCAGTACTTC

d_gene: -
j_gene: TRBJ1-4
len: 18
abundance: few
v_gene: TRBV4-2
CDR3aa: CASSQGLRFTGDNEKLFF
CDR3nt: TGTGCCAGCAGCCAGGGCCTCAGGTTCACGGGAGATAATGAAAAACTGTTTTTT

d_gene: -
j_gene: TRBJ2-7
len: 13
abundance: -
v_gene: TRBV6-5
CDR3aa: CASSYSRVGEQYF
CDR3nt: TGTGCCAGCAGTTACTCGAGGGTGGGCGAGCAGTACTTC

d_gene: -
j_gene: TRBJ2-7
len: 15
abundance: -
v_gene: TRBV29-1
CDR3aa: CSVEDPSKLTYEQYF
CDR3nt: TGCAGCGTTGAAGATCCGTCCAAGCTAACCTACGAGCAGTACTTC

d_gene: -
j_gene: TRBJ1-1
len: 11
abundance: -
v_gene: TRBV30
CDR3aa: CACQPNTEAFF
CDR3nt: TGTGCCTGTCAGCCGAACACTGAAGCTTTCTTT

d_gene: TRBD2
j_gene: TRBJ2-3
len: 16
abundance: -
v_gene: TRBV19
CDR3aa: CASSTFGLGYTDTQYF
CDR3nt: TGTGCCAGTAGTACCTTCGGACTAGGCTACACAGATACGCAGTATTTT

d_gene: TRBD2
j_gene: TRBJ2-5
len: 14
abundance: -
v_gene: TRBV7-6
CDR3aa: CASSPGLAEETQYF
CDR3nt: TGTGCCAGCAGCCCGGGACTAGCGGAAGAGACCCAGTACTTC

d_gene: TRBD1
j_gene: TRBJ2-7
len: 12
abundance: -
v_gene: TRBV12-3/TRBV12-4
CDR3aa: CASRGTDYEQYF
CDR3nt: TGTGCCAGCAGGGGGACAGACTACGAGCAGTACTTC

d_gene: TRBD1
j_gene: TRBJ1-2
len: 14
abundance: few
v_gene: TRBV20-1
CDR3aa: CSARARDRGYGYTF
CDR3nt: TGCAGTGCTAGAGCGAGGGACAGAGGGTATGGCTACACCTTC

d_gene: TRBD2
j_gene: TRBJ2-3
len: 21
abundance: -
v_gene: TRBV13
CDR3aa: CASSLGRASPGLAGTTDTQYF
CDR3nt: TGTGCCAGCAGCTTAGGCCGGGCCTCCCCGGGACTAGCGGGGACCACAGATACGCAGTATTTT

d_gene: TRBD1
j_gene: TRBJ1-3
len: 16
abundance: -
v_gene: TRBV2
CDR3aa: CASSEARTGSGNTIYF
CDR3nt: TGTGCCAGCAGTGAAGCGCGGACAGGGTCTGGAAACACCATATATTTT

d_gene: -
j_gene: TRBJ2-1
len: 13
abundance: -
v_gene: TRBV27
CDR3aa: CASRQSSYNEQFF
CDR3nt: TGTGCCAGTCGACAGAGCTCCTACAATGAGCAGTTCTTC

d_gene: -
j_gene: TRBJ2-3
len: 17
abundance: many
v_gene: TRBV9
CDR3aa: CASSPSREGQSTDTQYF
CDR3nt: TGTGCCAGCAGCCCCTCACGAGAAGGTCAAAGCACAGATACGCAGTATTTT

d_gene: TRBD1
j_gene: TRBJ1-5
len: 15
abundance: -
v_gene: TRBV12-3/TRBV12-4
CDR3aa: CASSLKGQPNQPQHF
CDR3nt: TGTGCCAGCAGTCTAAAGGGACAGCCTAATCAGCCCCAGCATTTT

d_gene: -
j_gene: TRBJ2-1
len: 11
abundance: few
v_gene: TRBV3-1
CDR3aa: CASSQYIEQFF
CDR3nt: TGTGCCAGCAGCCAATACATTGAGCAGTTCTTC